The rows below give T cell receptor beta chains drawn from one sample of a study of blood T cell repertoires in COVID-19. Generated by immunoSEQ multiplex PCR, the TCRdb table keeps only in-frame clones and is missing some. The sample yields about 210,000 clones, 65% to 90% seen once. The material sequenced was peripheral blood. These receptors originate from a middle-aged man who had recovered from COVID-19. Both conserved end residues are part of each CDR3. The order of the fields is D gene, clone size, V gene, J gene, CDR3 length, CDR3 protein, CDR3 DNA. The D gene is left open where the match is weak. Clone size is stated in some rows and not others, as once, few, many or a class when expanded.

D gene: NA; clone size: NA; V gene: TRBV9; J gene: TRBJ2-1; CDR3 length: 15; CDR3 protein: CASSVGRVEHNEQFF; CDR3 DNA: TGTGCCAGCAGCGTAGGCAGGGTTGAGCACAATGAGCAGTTCTTC
D gene: NA; clone size: NA; V gene: TRBV30; J gene: TRBJ1-2; CDR3 length: 12; CDR3 protein: CAWSRGNYGYTF; CDR3 DNA: TGTGCCTGGAGTCGCGGTAACTATGGCTACACCTTC
D gene: NA; clone size: few; V gene: TRBV7-2; J gene: TRBJ1-2; CDR3 length: 14; CDR3 protein: CASSAKAGDYGYTF; CDR3 DNA: TGTGCCAGCAGCGCAAAAGCAGGGGACTATGGCTACACCTTC
D gene: TRBD1; clone size: NA; V gene: TRBV6-4; J gene: TRBJ1-2; CDR3 length: 14; CDR3 protein: CASTGQEPSGGYTF; CDR3 DNA: TGTGCCAGCACCGGACAGGAACCCTCCGGGGGCTACACCTTC
D gene: TRBD1; clone size: NA; V gene: TRBV6-2/TRBV6-3; J gene: TRBJ1-1; CDR3 length: 17; CDR3 protein: CASSSADRSRMNTEAFF; CDR3 DNA: TGTGCCAGCAGCTCCGCGGACAGGTCCCGTATGAACACTGAAGCTTTCTTT
D gene: NA; clone size: few; V gene: TRBV18; J gene: TRBJ1-1; CDR3 length: 17; CDR3 protein: CASSMLVLGRANTEAFF; CDR3 DNA: TGTGCCAGCTCAATGTTGGTTTTGGGGAGGGCGAACACTGAAGCTTTCTTT
D gene: NA; clone size: NA; V gene: TRBV30; J gene: TRBJ1-2; CDR3 length: 15; CDR3 protein: CAWTISGSSRHGYTF; CDR3 DNA: TGTGCCTGGACCATTTCGGGTTCTTCGCGGCATGGCTACACCTTC
D gene: TRBD2; clone size: NA; V gene: TRBV18; J gene: TRBJ2-3; CDR3 length: 18; CDR3 protein: CASSPPAPPSGIGNTQYF; CDR3 DNA: TGTGCCAGCTCACCACCCGCCCCCCCTAGCGGGATAGGGAATACGCAGTATTTT
D gene: NA; clone size: NA; V gene: TRBV21-1; J gene: TRBJ2-7; CDR3 length: 14; CDR3 protein: CASSKAGGGCEQYF; CDR3 DNA: TGTGCCAGCAGCAAGGCAGGGGGCGGATGCGAGCAGTACTTC
D gene: NA; clone size: NA; V gene: TRBV29-1; J gene: TRBJ1-2; CDR3 length: 13; CDR3 protein: CSVPWGLGYGYTF; CDR3 DNA: TGCAGCGTTCCGTGGGGGCTGGGCTATGGCTACACCTTC
D gene: TRBD1; clone size: NA; V gene: TRBV4-3; J gene: TRBJ1-5; CDR3 length: 19; CDR3 protein: CASSQDTGTGGFGNQPQHF; CDR3 DNA: TGCGCCAGCAGCCAGGATACCGGGACAGGGGGCTTTGGCAATCAGCCCCAGCATTTT
D gene: TRBD2; clone size: NA; V gene: TRBV6-5; J gene: TRBJ2-7; CDR3 length: 14; CDR3 protein: CASSRGGPSGEQYF; CDR3 DNA: TGTGCCAGCAGCCGCGGGGGACCGTCGGGGGAGCAGTACTTC
D gene: TRBD1; clone size: NA; V gene: TRBV18; J gene: TRBJ1-2; CDR3 length: 16; CDR3 protein: CASSLGTGRNNYGYTF; CDR3 DNA: TGTGCCAGCTCACTAGGGACAGGAAGAAACAACTATGGCTACACCTTC
D gene: NA; clone size: few; V gene: TRBV2; J gene: TRBJ2-2; CDR3 length: 17; CDR3 protein: CASTEEGAEVWTGELFF; CDR3 DNA: TGTGCCAGCACCGAGGAGGGGGCAGAGGTTTGGACCGGGGAGCTGTTTTTT
D gene: NA; clone size: NA; V gene: TRBV9; J gene: TRBJ1-1; CDR3 length: 13; CDR3 protein: CASSGQQGSEAFF; CDR3 DNA: TGTGCCAGCAGCGGCCAACAGGGCTCTGAAGCTTTCTTT
D gene: NA; clone size: NA; V gene: TRBV6-2/TRBV6-3; J gene: TRBJ1-6; CDR3 length: 17; CDR3 protein: CASSPGPEAPYNSPLHF; CDR3 DNA: TGTGCCAGCAGCCCTGGGCCGGAGGCCCCCTATAATTCACCCCTCCACTTT